This T cell receptor beta chain is drawn from a study of T cell repertoires in cytomegalovirus infection. For the study at large: Based on public TCR beta signatures, there were indications of CMV infection and of a matching HLA type. Findings of the study overall: Across the ex vivo response, the dominant clonotypes were HLA-C-restricted CMV-specific TCR beta clonotypes.

From the reads, TCRdb called clonotypes with MiXCR, one entry per CDR3 protein. The sample holds 25,000 to 35,000 distinct CDR3 sequences, under 20% seen once. V was pared by 5 bases and J by 9 bases, with 4 bases of the junction left unmatched. The CDR3 extends over 15 amino acids. The V gene's germline CDR1 is SGHAT and CDR2 FQNNGV. This clonotype appeared a few times. Its antigen is unknown. The chain carries TRBV11-2 and TRBJ2-1, with 16 positions matching TRBD2. The TCR sequence derives from a human donor in good health (CMV status not recorded). Some clones in this sample may be carry-over from other donors' samples. Sequenced here: CD8+ T cells from cultured PBMCs, sampled from culture after CMV antigen stimulation. The CDR3 DNA sequence: TGTGCCAGCAGCACCGGGACTAGCGGGAGGGGTGAGCAGTTCTTC. This codes for CASSTGTSGRGEQFF.